Presented here are 7 T cell receptor beta chains from one specimen sequenced in a study of early T cells in non-severe SARS-CoV-2 infection. TCRdb processed the 5' RACE reads anew with MiXCR; each CDR3 protein has one entry. The sample holds 30,000 to 40,000 distinct CDR3 sequences, 7% to 7.5% seen once. This sample comprised whole blood, obtained at baseline. The receptors were sampled from an adult who was a healthcare worker with PCR-confirmed SARS-CoV-2 infection or an uninfected control (not recorded which).

The V and J genes are TRBV12-3 or TRBV12-4 and TRBJ2-2, with D perhaps matching TRBD2 (5 bases). The CDR3 contains 14 residues. Trimming cost V 6 bases and J 4 bases, with 12 bases left between them. CDR3 loop: CASRPTIATGELFF. CDR3 coding DNA: TGTGCCAGCAGGCCGACTATCGCCACCGGGGAGCTGTTTTTT.

V is TRBV13 and J is TRBJ1-1; a possible D gene is TRBD1 (5 bases). The germline V gene encodes CDR1 PRHDT and CDR2 FYEKMQ (reference sequence). The CDR3 covers 13 residues. The V end lost 4 bases, the J end lost 5 bases, and 11 bases lay between the germline ends. CDR3 sequence (DNA): TGTGCCAGCAGCTCCTTTAGGGGTACTGAAGCTTTCTTT. Amino acids: CASSSFRGTEAFF.

This clonotype was found a few times. The chain uses TRBV7-6 and TRBJ2-6, with 7 bases lining up with TRBD1. Germline CDR1 and CDR2: SGHVS and FNYEAQ. V gave up 5 bases and J gave up 2 bases; unmatched junction bases: 3. The CDR3 extends over 15 amino acids. CDR3 sequence: CASSRQGAGANVLTF. Written as DNA, the CDR3 is TGTGCCAGCAGCCGTCAGGGGGCTGGGGCCAACGTCCTGACTTTC.

This clonotype was seen only a few times. V is TRBV10-3 and J is TRBJ1-1; 7 bases map to TRBD1. J lost 5 bases, V lost 3 bases, and 9 bases had no gene match. Germline V gene data show CDR1 as ENHRY and CDR2 as SYGVKD. This CDR3 spans 15 amino acids. In DNA form, the CDR3 reads TGTGCCATCAGTGAAGGTCCGTCAGGGGGAACTGAAGCTTTCTTT. It is translated as CAISEGPSGGTEAFF.

This rearrangement joins TRBV28 to TRBJ1-3; the D is unclear. Germline loops: CDR1 MDHEN, CDR2 SYDVKM. V was clipped by 8 bases and J by 1 base, with 9 bases between them. The CDR3 contains 13 residues. CDR3 loop: CASGGASGNTIYF. CDR3 coding DNA: TGTGCCAGCGGAGGAGCTTCTGGAAACACCATATATTTT.

This clonotype is a singleton in its sample. V usage is TRBV7-9 and J usage is TRBJ2-7, with D possibly TRBD2 on 6 matching bases. The germline V and J ends were trimmed by 2 bases and 3 bases, with 20 bases remaining between them. This CDR3 spans 17 amino acids. Germline values: CDR1 SEHNR, CDR2 FQNEAQ (reference sequence). CDR3 residues: CASSLYPGTGVSYEQYV. The CDR3 region has the DNA TGTGCCAGCAGCTTATATCCCGGGACGGGAGTAAGCTACGAGCAGTACGTC.

This clonotype was recorded only once. The chain has TRBV20-1 and TRBJ2-1; 13 bases match TRBD2. The CDR3 consists of 17 residues. Germline V gene data show CDR1 as DFQATT and CDR2 as SNEGSKA (reference sequence). With 1 base clipped from V and 4 bases from J, the junction kept 7 bases outside the gene matches. The CDR3, as DNA: TGCAGTGCTAGAGGGACTAGCGGGAGAGCGATATACAATGAGCAGTTCTTC. It specifies CSARGTSGRAIYNEQFF.